The rows below give T cell receptor beta chains drawn from one sample of a study of T cell repertoires in cytomegalovirus infection. TCRdb reanalysed the reads using MiXCR and keeps one entry per CDR3 protein. Altogether under 50,000 distinct CDR3 sequences are present, about 20% being singletons, with the ten largest covering approximately 90%. These receptors' antigens are unknown. The material sequenced was CD8+ T cells from cultured PBMCs, taken from culture after CMV antigen stimulation. These receptors were taken from a human donor in good health (CMV status not recorded). Some clones in this sample may be carry-over from other donors' samples. Each CDR3 is given with its conserved first and last residue. The D gene is left open where the match is weak. Clone size is not always given. Where it is, it says once, few, many or a class for expanded clones.

TGCGCCAGCAGCCATACGCAGGGATCCTATAATTCACCCCTCCACTTT	CASSHTQGSYNSPLHF	TRBJ1-6	.	.	TRBV4-1
TGTGCCAGCCGAGGCAGGGGGATTCACGAGCAGTACTTC	CASRGRGIHEQYF	TRBJ2-7	.	TRBD1	TRBV7-6
TGTGCCAGCAGCTTAGATCGTAGGGACTCAGGTGAGCAGTTCTTC	CASSLDRRDSGEQFF	TRBJ2-1	.	.	TRBV11-2
TGTGCCAGCAGCTTAAGAGGGAATAGCAATCAGCCCCAGCATTTT	CASSLRGNSNQPQHF	TRBJ1-5	few	.	TRBV7-8
TGTGCCAGCAGCCAATCTACTTTGGAGCGCTTAGATACGCAGTATTTT	CASSQSTLERLDTQYF	TRBJ2-3	few	.	TRBV11-2
TGTGCCAGCAGCTTAGTTAGGGGGGGATTGAGCTCCTACAATGAGCAGTTCTTC	CASSLVRGGLSSYNEQFF	TRBJ2-1	.	.	TRBV7-8
TGTGCCTGGAGTCTCTCCGGGACAGGCTGTCAGTTCTTC	CAWSLSGTGCQFF	TRBJ2-1	.	TRBD1	TRBV30
TGTGCCAGCATTGCAGGGGGCGCGCACAATGAGCAGTTCTTC	CASIAGGAHNEQFF	TRBJ2-1	.	TRBD1	TRBV27
TGCAGCGTTCCCCTGTTCGGGAAGGACACCGGGGAGCTGTTTTTT	CSVPLFGKDTGELFF	TRBJ2-2	.	.	TRBV29-1
TGTGCCACCAGCAGAGGCCGGAGAGAAAGAACTAATGAAAAACTGTTTTTT	CATSRGRRERTNEKLFF	TRBJ1-4	.	.	TRBV15
TGTGCCAGCATTACAAGGGGGCGGGAGACCCAGTACTTC	CASITRGRETQYF	TRBJ2-5	many	TRBD1	TRBV2
TGTGCCAGTAGCCGAACCTCAGGGACTAGCGGGGCCCACTCCTACAATGAGCAGTTCTTC	CASSRTSGTSGAHSYNEQFF	TRBJ2-1	few	TRBD2	TRBV19
TGTGCCAGCAGTGAAATAACCGGGACTAGCGGTAACTACGAGCAGTACTTC	CASSEITGTSGNYEQYF	TRBJ2-7	many	TRBD2	TRBV2
TGCGCCAGCAGCTCAGGAGGGGGTCCCTACGAGCAGTACTTC	CASSSGGGPYEQYF	TRBJ2-7	.	.	TRBV5-1
TGTGCCAGCAGTCCGCGACAGGGTAGGAGCGAGCAGTACTTC	CASSPRQGRSEQYF	TRBJ2-7	few	TRBD1	TRBV12-3/TRBV12-4
TGTGCCAGCAGTTTAGTCGGCGCCGAGCAGTACTTC	CASSLVGAEQYF	TRBJ2-7	few	.	TRBV12-3/TRBV12-4
TGCAGCGTAGAAGCGTTGAACACTGAAGCTTTCTTT	CSVEALNTEAFF	TRBJ1-1	.	.	TRBV29-1
TGCGCCAGCAGCCAAGACTGGAATTCACCCCTCCACTTT	CASSQDWNSPLHF	TRBJ1-6	.	.	TRBV4-3
TGTGCCAGCAGTTTATATGACAGGCACCAAGAGACCCAGTACTTC	CASSLYDRHQETQYF	TRBJ2-5	few	.	TRBV27
TGTGCCAGCAGTCAGACGGGTGGCTGGGGCACAGATACGCAGTATTTT	CASSQTGGWGTDTQYF	TRBJ2-3	.	.	TRBV7-2
TGTGCCAGCAGTTACAACCTCTGGGCAGGGAATATTGAGCAGTTCTTC	CASSYNLWAGNIEQFF	TRBJ2-1	once	.	TRBV7-9
TGTGCCAGCAGCTTTGATCCACTCTATGGCTACACCTTC	CASSFDPLYGYTF	TRBJ1-2	.	.	TRBV7-2
TGTGCCAGCAGTGTAAGCGGGAGGGCCAATGAGCAGTTCTTC	CASSVSGRANEQFF	TRBJ2-1	.	TRBD2	TRBV12-3/TRBV12-4
TGTGCCAGCAGTTTTGCCCTTATCGATGGCTACACCTTC	CASSFALIDGYTF	TRBJ1-2	few	.	TRBV12-3/TRBV12-4
TGTGCCAGCAGGTCTACAGGGAACTATGGCTACACCTTC	CASRSTGNYGYTF	TRBJ1-2	.	.	TRBV12-3/TRBV12-4
TGTGCCGGCCAGGGTGACCAAGAGACCCAGTACTTC	CAGQGDQETQYF	TRBJ2-5	few	.	TRBV28
TGTGCCAGCAGTTTATGGGCTAGCACAGATACGCAGTATTTT	CASSLWASTDTQYF	TRBJ2-3	.	.	TRBV27
TGTGCCAGCAGCTTGGGGGAAAGGAACACTGAAGCTTTCTTT	CASSLGERNTEAFF	TRBJ1-1	.	.	TRBV11-2
TGTGCCAGCAGCCCCTCGTCAGACTACGAGCAGTACTTC	CASSPSSDYEQYF	TRBJ2-7	few	.	TRBV7-6
TGTGCCATCAGTGACCCAGGGCTGCGGGAGGGGCAGTACTTC	CAISDPGLREGQYF	TRBJ2-7	.	TRBD2	TRBV10-3
TGTGCCAGCAGTGATGGAGGCAACAATCAGCCCCAGCATTTT	CASSDGGNNQPQHF	TRBJ1-5	.	.	TRBV27
TGCGCCAGCAGTGAGTCAGGCCAGCGGAGCTCCTACAATGAGCAGTTCTTC	CASSESGQRSSYNEQFF	TRBJ2-1	few	.	TRBV10-1
TGTGCCAGCAGCCCCTGGACCTCCGAAGGGGAGCAGTACTTC	CASSPWTSEGEQYF	TRBJ2-7	.	.	TRBV7-2
TGTGCCAGCAGATTAGGGGCTAGCATTGGTAATGAGCAGTTCTTC	CASRLGASIGNEQFF	TRBJ2-1	.	.	TRBV7-6
TGTGCCAGCAGCTTCAGGGGGGGGGCGGCTTACGAGCAGTACTTC	CASSFRGGAAYEQYF	TRBJ2-7	few	.	TRBV7-8
TGTGCCAGCAGCCCAGGTCCGGGACAGGGAGTTGAAGCTTTCTTT	CASSPGPGQGVEAFF	TRBJ1-1	few	TRBD1	TRBV7-6
TGTGCCAGCAGTCGGGACAGGGGAATTGACGAGCAGTACTTC	CASSRDRGIDEQYF	TRBJ2-7	.	TRBD1	TRBV28
TGCGCCAGCAGCCTAGGTACCGGGACAAACTATGGCTACACCTTC	CASSLGTGTNYGYTF	TRBJ1-2	.	.	TRBV4-1
TGTGCCAGCAGCTTAGTTGCGGACGAGCAGTACTTC	CASSLVADEQYF	TRBJ2-7	.	.	TRBV7-2
TGTGCCAGCAGCTCCCGACCCCGGGGACCCACCGGGGAGCTGTTTTTT	CASSSRPRGPTGELFF	TRBJ2-2	few	.	TRBV7-9
TGTGCCAGCAGCAATTGGACAGGGGGAAACACTGAAGCTTTCTTT	CASSNWTGGNTEAFF	TRBJ1-1	few	TRBD1	TRBV6-5
TGTGCCAGCAGCTTTACAGGAGGCTACACCTTC	CASSFTGGYTF	TRBJ1-2	.	.	TRBV7-6